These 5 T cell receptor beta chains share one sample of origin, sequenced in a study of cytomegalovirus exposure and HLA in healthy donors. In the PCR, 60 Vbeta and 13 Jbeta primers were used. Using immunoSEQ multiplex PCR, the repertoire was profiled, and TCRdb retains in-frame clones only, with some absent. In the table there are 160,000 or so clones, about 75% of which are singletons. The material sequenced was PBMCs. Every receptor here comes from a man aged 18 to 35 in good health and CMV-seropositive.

The CDR3, as DNA: TGTGCCAGTAGTATAGCACAAGGGGGTCAAGAGACCCAGTACTTC. Translation gives CASSIAQGGQETQYF. The chain is built from TRBV19 and TRBJ2-5; possible D gene TRBD1, 6 bases. Germline V CDR1 and CDR2: LNHDA, SQIVND (reference sequence). The length of the CDR3 is 15 residues. Deletions cut 1 base from V and 2 bases from J, with 11 bases between.

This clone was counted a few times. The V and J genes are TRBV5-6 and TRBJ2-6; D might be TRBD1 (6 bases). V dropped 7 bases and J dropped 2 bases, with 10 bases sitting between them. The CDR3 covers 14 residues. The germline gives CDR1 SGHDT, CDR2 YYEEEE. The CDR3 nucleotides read TGTGCCAGCTCAGGGGACACTGGGGCCAACGTCCTGACTTTC. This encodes CASSGDTGANVLTF.

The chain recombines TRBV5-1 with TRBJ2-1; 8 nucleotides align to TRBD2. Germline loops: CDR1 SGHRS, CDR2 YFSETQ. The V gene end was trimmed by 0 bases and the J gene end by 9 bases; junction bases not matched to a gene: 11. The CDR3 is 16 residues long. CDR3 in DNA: TGCGCCAGCAGCTTGGAGGGGAGACTAGCGATGGGTGAGCAGTTCTTC. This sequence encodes CASSLEGRLAMGEQFF. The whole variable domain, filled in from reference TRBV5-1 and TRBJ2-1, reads KAGVTQTPRYLIKTRGQQVTLSCSPISGHRSVSWYQQTPGQGLQFLFEYFSETQRNKGNFPGRFSGRQFSNSRSEMNVSTLELGDSALYLCASSLEGRLAMGEQFFGPGTRLTVL.

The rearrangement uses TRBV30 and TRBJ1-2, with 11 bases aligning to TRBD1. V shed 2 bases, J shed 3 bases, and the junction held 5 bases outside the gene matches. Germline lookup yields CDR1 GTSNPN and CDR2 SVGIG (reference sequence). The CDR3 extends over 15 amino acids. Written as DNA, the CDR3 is TGTGCCTGGAGTCGGGACAGGGGGGAAGACTATGGCTACACCTTC. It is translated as CAWSRDRGEDYGYTF.

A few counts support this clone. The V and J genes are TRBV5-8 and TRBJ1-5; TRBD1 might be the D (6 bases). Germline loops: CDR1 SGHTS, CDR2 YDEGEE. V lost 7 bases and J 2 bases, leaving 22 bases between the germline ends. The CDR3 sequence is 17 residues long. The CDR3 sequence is CASAPPGGAYGNQPQHF. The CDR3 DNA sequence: TGTGCCAGCGCGCCCCCGGGGGGGGCGTATGGCAATCAGCCCCAGCATTTT.